The TCR beta chain under discussion was sequenced for a study of naive and memory T cell subsets. Losses at the gene ends were 7 bases for V and 4 bases for J; bases not matched to a gene: 12. Germline V gives CDR1 DFQATT, CDR2 SNEGSKA (reference sequence). This CDR3 contains 15 residues. An equimolar mix of two oligonucleotides served as the beta constant-region primer for TRBC1 and TRBC2. Ligated cDNA was amplified by four rounds of PCR with nested alpha and beta constant-region primers and SP2. MiXCR, applied by TCRdb to the UMI-ligation and nested PCR reads, yields one record per CDR3 protein. The sample has 150,000 or so distinct CDR3 sequences, under 25% seen once; the top ten hold over 0.09%. Study results and caveats: There was no ground truth to check naive and memory subset results. Possibly reflecting memory cells re-expressing CD45RA, a few larger clonotypes occurred in naive repertoires, especially CD8. The power law exponent of TCR abundance differed between naive and memory cells.

Remarks on this clonotype: What it binds is not known.

Alpha and beta libraries were amplified separately from the second PCR onward. Sequenced: naive CD4+ T cells from blood. The chain has TRBV20-1 and TRBJ2-7, with TRBD2 matching 11 bases. This receptor was obtained from a human donor in good health. In nucleotides, the CDR3 is TGCAGTGGGGTGGAGTTAGCGGGAGGGCCTTACGAGCAGTACTTC. This codes for CSGVELAGGPYEQYF.